A single TCR beta chain is shown here with its context. This sample was taken from a study of regulatory T cells in long-lasting Graves disease. The time point here: newly diagnosed GD, antithyroid drugs for less than 3 months. The TCR library was made from RNA that had been extracted from PBMCs in TRIzol. Arm-PCR with iRepertoire HTBI primers amplified the CDR3 regions for these TCR beta libraries. In TCRdb, the multiplex PCR reads were re-called with MiXCR into one record per CDR3 protein. The profile shows over 450,000 distinct CDR3 sequences, about 12% of them singletons. Germline V gene lookup returns CDR1 LNHDA and CDR2 SQIVND (reference sequence). The CDR3 extends over 13 amino acids. Trimming stripped 7 bases from V and 6 bases from J, with 13 bases between. In addition, the sample was reused for a study of T cells in Graves' hyperthyroidism and ophthalmopathy. That source adds: A patient was excluded if there was uncontrolled infection, other autoimmune disease, pregnancy or lactation. A first-round RT-PCR of the TCR CDR3 used the HTBI primer set.

This TCR was sampled from a woman in her 30s with Graves disease. Sequencing used peripheral blood mononuclear cells (PBMCs), obtained at new diagnosis, from a patient treated with antithyroid drugs. The rearrangement joins TRBV19 to TRBJ1-5, with D unclear. CDR3 sequence reads: CASTPAGTQPQHF. The CDR3 nucleotides are TGTGCCAGTACCCCGGCGGGCACTCAGCCCCAGCATTTT.